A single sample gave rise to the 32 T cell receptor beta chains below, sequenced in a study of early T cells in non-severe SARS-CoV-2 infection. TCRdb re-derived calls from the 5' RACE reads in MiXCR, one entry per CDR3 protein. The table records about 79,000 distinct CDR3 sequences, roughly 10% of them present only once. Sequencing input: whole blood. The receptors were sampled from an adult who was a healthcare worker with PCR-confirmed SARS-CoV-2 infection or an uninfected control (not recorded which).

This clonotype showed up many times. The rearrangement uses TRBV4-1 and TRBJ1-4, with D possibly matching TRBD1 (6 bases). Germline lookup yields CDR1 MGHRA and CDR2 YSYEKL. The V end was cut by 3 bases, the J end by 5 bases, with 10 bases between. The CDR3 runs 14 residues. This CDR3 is CASSHGGLNEKLFF. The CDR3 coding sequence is TGCGCCAGCAGCCACGGGGGCCTAAATGAAAAACTGTTTTTT.

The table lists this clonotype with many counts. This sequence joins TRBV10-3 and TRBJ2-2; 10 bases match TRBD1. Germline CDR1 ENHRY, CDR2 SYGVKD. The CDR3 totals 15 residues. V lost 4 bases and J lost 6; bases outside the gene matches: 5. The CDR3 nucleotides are TGTGCCATCAGTGGCCGGGACAGGGGTTCCGGGGAGCTGTTTTTT. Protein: CAISGRDRGSGELFF.

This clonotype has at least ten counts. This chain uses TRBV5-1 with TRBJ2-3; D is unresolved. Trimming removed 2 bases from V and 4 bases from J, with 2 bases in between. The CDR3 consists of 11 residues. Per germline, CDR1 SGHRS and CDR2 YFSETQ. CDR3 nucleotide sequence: TGCGCCAGCAGCTTTGCAGATACGCAGTATTTT. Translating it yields CASSFADTQYF.

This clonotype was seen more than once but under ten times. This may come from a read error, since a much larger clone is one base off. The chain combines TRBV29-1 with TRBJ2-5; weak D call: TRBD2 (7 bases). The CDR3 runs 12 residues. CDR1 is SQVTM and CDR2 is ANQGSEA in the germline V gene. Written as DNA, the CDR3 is TGCTGCGTTGAGGGGGGGAGGGAGACCCAGTACTTC. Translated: CCVEGGRETQYF. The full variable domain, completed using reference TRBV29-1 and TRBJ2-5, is SAVISQKPSRDICQRGTSLTIQCQVDSQVTMMFWYRQQPGQSLTLIATANQGSEATYESGFVIDKFPISRPNLTFSTLTVSNMSPEDSSIYLCCVEGGRETQYFGPGTRLLVL.

The DNA for the CDR3 is TGTGCCAGCAGCCCGCGACAGGCCCAGGCCCGCTATGGCTACACCTTC. It encodes CASSPRQAQARYGYTF. This rearrangement joins TRBV7-2 to TRBJ1-2; tentatively, D is TRBD1 (6 bases). CDR3 length equals 16 residues. Deletions cut 5 bases from V and 4 bases from J, with 20 bases between. Germline CDR1 and CDR2: SGHTA and FQGNSA.

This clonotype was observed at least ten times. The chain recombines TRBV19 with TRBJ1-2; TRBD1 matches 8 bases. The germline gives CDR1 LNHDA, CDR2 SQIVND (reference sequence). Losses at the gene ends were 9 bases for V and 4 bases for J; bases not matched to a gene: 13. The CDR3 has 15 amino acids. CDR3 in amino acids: CASNRGQGVTYGYTF. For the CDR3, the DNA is TGTGCCAGCAACCGTGGACAGGGCGTTACCTATGGCTACACCTTC.

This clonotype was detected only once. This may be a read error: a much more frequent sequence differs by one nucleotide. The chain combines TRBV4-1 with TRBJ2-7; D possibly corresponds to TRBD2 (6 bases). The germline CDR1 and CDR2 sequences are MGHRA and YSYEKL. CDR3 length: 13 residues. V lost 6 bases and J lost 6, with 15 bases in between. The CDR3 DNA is TGCGCCAGCAGGCGGGACTGTCGGGGCGAGCAGTACTTC. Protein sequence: CASRRDCRGEQYF.

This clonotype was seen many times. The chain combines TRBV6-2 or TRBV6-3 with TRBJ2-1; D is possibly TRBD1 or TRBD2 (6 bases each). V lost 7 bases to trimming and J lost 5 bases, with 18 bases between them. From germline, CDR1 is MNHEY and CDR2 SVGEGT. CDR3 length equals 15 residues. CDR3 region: CASKEGGSSHNEQFF. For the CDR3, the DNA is TGTGCCAGCAAAGAGGGGGGTTCTTCGCACAATGAGCAGTTCTTC.

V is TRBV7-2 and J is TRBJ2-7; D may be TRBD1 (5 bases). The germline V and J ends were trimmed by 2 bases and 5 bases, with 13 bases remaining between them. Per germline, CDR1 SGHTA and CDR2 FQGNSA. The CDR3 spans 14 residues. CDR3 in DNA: TGTGCCAGCAGCTTACGACAGACCTCGGACGAGCAGTACTTC. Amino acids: CASSLRQTSDEQYF.

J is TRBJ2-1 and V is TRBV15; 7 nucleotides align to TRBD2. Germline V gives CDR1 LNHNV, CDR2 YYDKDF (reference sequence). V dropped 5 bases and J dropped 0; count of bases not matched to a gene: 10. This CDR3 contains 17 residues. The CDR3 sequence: CATSDLGGASSYNEQFF. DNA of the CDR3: TGTGCCACCAGCGACCTGGGAGGGGCCAGCTCCTACAATGAGCAGTTCTTC.

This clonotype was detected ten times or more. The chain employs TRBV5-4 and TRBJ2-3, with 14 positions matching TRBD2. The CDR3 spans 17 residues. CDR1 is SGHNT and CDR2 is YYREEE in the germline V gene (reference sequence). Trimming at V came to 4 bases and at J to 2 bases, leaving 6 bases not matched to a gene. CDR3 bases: TGTGCCAGCAGCCCGGGACTAGCGGGGGCCAACACAGATACGCAGTATTTT. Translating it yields CASSPGLAGANTDTQYF. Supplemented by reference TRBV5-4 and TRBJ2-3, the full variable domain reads ETGVTQSPTHLIKTRGQQVTLRCSSQSGHNTVSWYQQALGQGPQFIFQYYREEENGRGNFPPRFSGLQFPNYSSELNVNALELDDSALYLCASSPGLAGANTDTQYFGPGTRLTVL.

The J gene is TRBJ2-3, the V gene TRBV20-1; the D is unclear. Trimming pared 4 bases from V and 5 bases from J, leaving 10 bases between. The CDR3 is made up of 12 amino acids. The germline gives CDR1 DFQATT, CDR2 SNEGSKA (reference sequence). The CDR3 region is CSAIPLKDTQYF. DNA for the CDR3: TGCAGTGCTATCCCTCTGAAAGATACGCAGTATTTT.

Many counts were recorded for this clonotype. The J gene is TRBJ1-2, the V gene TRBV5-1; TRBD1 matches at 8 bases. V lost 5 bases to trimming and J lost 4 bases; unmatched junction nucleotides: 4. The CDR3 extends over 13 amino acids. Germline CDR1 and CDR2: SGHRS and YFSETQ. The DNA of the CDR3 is TGCGCCAGCAGTCCCGGGACAGGCTATGGCTACACCTTC. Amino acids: CASSPGTGYGYTF.

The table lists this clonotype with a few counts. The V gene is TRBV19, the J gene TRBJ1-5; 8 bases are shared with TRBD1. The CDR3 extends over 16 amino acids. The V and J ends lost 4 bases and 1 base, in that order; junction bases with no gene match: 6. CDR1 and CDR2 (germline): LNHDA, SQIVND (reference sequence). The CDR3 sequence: CASSTPGQGSNQPQHF. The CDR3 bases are TGTGCCAGTAGTACGCCCGGACAGGGAAGCAATCAGCCCCAGCATTTT.

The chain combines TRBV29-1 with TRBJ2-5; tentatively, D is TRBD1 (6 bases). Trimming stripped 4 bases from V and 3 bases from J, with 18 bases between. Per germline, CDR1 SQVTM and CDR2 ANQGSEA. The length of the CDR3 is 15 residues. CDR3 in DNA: TGCAGCGTTGCCGAGGCAGGGGCCCCTAAAGAGACCCAGTACTTC. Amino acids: CSVAEAGAPKETQYF.

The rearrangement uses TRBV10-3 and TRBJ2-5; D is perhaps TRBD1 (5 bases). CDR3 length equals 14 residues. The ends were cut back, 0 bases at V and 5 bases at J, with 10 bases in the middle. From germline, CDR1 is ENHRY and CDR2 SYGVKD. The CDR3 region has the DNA TGTGCCATCAGTGAGTCGACAGTAGGGGAGACCCAGTACTTC. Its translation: CAISESTVGETQYF.

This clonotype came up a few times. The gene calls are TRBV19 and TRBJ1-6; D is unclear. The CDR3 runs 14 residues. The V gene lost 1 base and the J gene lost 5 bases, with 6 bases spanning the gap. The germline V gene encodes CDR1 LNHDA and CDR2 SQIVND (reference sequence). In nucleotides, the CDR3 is TGTGCCAGTAGTATAGGACCGGATAATTCACCCCTCCACTTT. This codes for CASSIGPDNSPLHF.

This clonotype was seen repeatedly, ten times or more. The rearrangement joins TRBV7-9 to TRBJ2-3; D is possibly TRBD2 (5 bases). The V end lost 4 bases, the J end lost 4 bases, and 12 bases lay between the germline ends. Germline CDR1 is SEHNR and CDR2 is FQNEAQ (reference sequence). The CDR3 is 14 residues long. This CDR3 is CASSSRTGADTQYF. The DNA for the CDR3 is TGTGCCAGCAGCTCCAGGACTGGGGCAGATACGCAGTATTTT.

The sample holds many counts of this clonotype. The CDR3 DNA is TGCAGCGTTGGGAGGGGAACTGAAGCTTTCTTT. This codes for CSVGRGTEAFF. The gene calls are TRBV29-1 and TRBJ1-1, with D perhaps matching TRBD1 (5 bases). The ends were cut back, 4 bases at V and 5 bases at J, with 8 bases in the middle. CDR1 is SQVTM, CDR2 ANQGSEA, per germline. The CDR3 is made up of 11 amino acids.

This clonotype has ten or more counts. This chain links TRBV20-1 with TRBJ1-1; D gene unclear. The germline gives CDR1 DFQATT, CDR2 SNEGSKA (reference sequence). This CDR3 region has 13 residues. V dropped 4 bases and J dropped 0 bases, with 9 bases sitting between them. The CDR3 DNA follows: TGCAGTGCTACCAAGTCCCTGAACACTGAAGCTTTCTTT. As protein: CSATKSLNTEAFF.

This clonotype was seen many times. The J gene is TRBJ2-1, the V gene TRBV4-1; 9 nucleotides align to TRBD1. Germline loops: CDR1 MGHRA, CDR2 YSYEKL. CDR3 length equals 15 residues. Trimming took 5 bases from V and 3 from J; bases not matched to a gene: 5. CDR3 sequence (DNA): TGCGCCAGCAGCTTGGGACAGGGAGGCTACAATGAGCAGTTCTTC. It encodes CASSLGQGGYNEQFF.

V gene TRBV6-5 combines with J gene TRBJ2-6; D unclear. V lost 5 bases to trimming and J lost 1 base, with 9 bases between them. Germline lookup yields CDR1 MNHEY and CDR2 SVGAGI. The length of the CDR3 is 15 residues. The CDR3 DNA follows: TGTGCCAGCAGTCCACAGCAGTCTGGGGCCAACGTCCTGACTTTC. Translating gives CASSPQQSGANVLTF.

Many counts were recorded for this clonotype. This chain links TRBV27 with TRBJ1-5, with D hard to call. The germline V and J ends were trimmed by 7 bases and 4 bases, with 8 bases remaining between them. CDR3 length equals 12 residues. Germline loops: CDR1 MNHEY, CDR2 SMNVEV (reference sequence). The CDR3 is CASKAGNQPQHF. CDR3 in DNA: TGTGCCAGCAAGGCGGGGAATCAGCCCCAGCATTTT.

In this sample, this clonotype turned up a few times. The CDR3 DNA reads as TGCAGTGCTAGAGATCAAAACGAGCAGTACTTC. It translates to CSARDQNEQYF. This chain joins TRBV20-1 and TRBJ2-7; no definite D call. The CDR3 spans 11 residues. Trimming pared 0 bases from V and 5 bases from J, leaving 5 bases between. Germline-derived CDR1 and CDR2 are DFQATT and SNEGSKA (reference sequence).

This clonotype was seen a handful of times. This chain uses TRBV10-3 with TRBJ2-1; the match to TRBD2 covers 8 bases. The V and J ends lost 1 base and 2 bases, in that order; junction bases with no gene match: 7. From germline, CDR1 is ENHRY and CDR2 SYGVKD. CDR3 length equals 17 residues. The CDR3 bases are TGTGCCATCAGTGAGTTATCGGCGGGGGGAACCTACAATGAGCAGTTCTTC. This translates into CAISELSAGGTYNEQFF.

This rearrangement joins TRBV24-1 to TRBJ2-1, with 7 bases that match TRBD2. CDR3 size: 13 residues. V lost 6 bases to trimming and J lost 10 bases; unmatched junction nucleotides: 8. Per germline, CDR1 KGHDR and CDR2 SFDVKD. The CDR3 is CATSSRGRQEQFF. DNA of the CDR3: TGTGCCACCAGTTCCCGCGGGAGACAGGAGCAGTTCTTC.

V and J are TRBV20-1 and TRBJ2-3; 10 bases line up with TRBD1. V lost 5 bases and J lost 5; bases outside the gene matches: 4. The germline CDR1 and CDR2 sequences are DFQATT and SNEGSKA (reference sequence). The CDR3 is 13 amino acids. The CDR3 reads CSAPGQGRDTQYF. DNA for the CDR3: TGCAGTGCTCCGGGACAGGGGAGAGATACGCAGTATTTT.

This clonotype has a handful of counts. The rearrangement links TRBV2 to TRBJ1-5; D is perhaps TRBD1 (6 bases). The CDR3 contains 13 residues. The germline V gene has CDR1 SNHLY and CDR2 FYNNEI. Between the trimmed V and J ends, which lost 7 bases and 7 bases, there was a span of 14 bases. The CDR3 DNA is TGTGCCAGCACCCAGGGGTCACGGCAGCCCCAGCATTTT. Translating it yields CASTQGSRQPQHF.

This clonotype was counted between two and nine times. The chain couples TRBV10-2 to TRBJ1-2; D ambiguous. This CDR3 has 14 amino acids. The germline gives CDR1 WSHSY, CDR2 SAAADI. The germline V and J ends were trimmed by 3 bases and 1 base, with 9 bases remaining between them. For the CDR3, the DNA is TGCGCCAGCAGTGAATGGCGGATTAACTATGGCTACACCTTC. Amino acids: CASSEWRINYGYTF.

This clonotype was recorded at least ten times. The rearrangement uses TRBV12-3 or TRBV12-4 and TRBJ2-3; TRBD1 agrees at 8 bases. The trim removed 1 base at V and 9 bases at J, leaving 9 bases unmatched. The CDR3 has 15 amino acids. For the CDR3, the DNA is TGTGCCAGCAGTTTAGTAGGGACAGGTCGAGAGACGCAGTATTTT. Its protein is CASSLVGTGRETQYF.

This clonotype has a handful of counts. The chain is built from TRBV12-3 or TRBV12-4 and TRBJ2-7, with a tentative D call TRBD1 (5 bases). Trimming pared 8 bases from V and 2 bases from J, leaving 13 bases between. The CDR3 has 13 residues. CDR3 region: CASLSQETYEQYF. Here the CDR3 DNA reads TGTGCCAGCCTTTCACAGGAGACCTACGAGCAGTACTTC.

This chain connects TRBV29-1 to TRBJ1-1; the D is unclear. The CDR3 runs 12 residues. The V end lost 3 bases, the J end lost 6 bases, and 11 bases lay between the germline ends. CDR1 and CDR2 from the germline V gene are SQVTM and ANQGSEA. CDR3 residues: CSVDEGYPEAFF. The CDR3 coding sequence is TGCAGCGTTGATGAGGGATATCCTGAAGCTTTCTTT.